This entry lists 30 T cell receptor beta chains sequenced from one sample in a study of cytomegalovirus exposure and HLA in healthy donors. The PCR made use of 60 Vbeta and 13 Jbeta primers. Only in-frame clones appear in the TCRdb table, and some are missing; sequencing was by immunoSEQ multiplex PCR. The sample totals tens of thousands of clones; its top ten clones hold less than 15%. Sample: PBMCs. The receptors come from a woman aged 25 to 39 in good health and CMV-seropositive.

The chain employs TRBV6-5 and TRBJ1-4; D is unresolved. V was clipped by 8 bases and J by 4 bases, with 11 bases between them. Germline CDR1 MNHEY, CDR2 SVGAGI. The CDR3 has 13 residues. CDR3: CASALIFNEKLFF. CDR3 nucleotides: TGTGCCAGCGCGTTGATTTTTAATGAAAAACTGTTTTTT.

This rearrangement joins TRBV5-8 to TRBJ2-5; D gene ambiguous. This CDR3 has 15 amino acids. Trimming pared 3 bases from V and 5 bases from J, leaving 17 bases between. Germline V gene sequence: CDR1 SGHTS, CDR2 YDEGEE. The CDR3 coding sequence is TGTGCCAGCAGCTCTTTAAGGAGCGCAAGTGAGACCCAGTACTTC. Protein: CASSSLRSASETQYF. The variable domain in full, completed from reference TRBV5-8 and TRBJ2-5, reads EAGVTQSPTHLIKTRGQQATLRCSPISGHTSVYWYQQALGLGLQFLLWYDEGEERNRGNFPPRFSGRQFPNYSSELNVNALELEDSALYLCASSSLRSASETQYFGPGTRLLVL.

The gene calls are TRBV6-6 and TRBJ1-1; D possibly corresponds to TRBD1 (5 bases). The V end lost 2 bases, the J end lost 2 bases, and 9 bases lay between the germline ends. This CDR3 has 14 residues. Germline values: CDR1 MNHNY, CDR2 SVGAGI (reference sequence). The DNA of the CDR3 is TGTGCCAGCAGTTACAGGACACTCAACACTGAAGCTTTCTTT. Translated, it gives CASSYRTLNTEAFF.

On this clone itself: Sequence at one end of the junction differs from germline and may be a read error. The rearrangement joins TRBV30 to TRBJ1-3, with 8 bases that match TRBD1. This CDR3 contains 15 residues. Germline-derived CDR1 and CDR2 are GTSNPN and SVGIG (reference sequence). CDR3 region: CAGSLGQGSGNTIYF. In DNA, the CDR3 is TGTGCCGGGAGCCTCGGACAGGGCTCTGGAAACACCATATATTTT.

This rearrangement joins TRBV28 to TRBJ1-1; D is uncertain. The CDR3 has 11 residues. Germline CDR1 MDHEN, CDR2 SYDVKM. The V and J ends lost 7 bases and 5 bases respectively, with 8 bases between them. CDR3 sequence reads: CASTETTEAFF. The CDR3 DNA sequence: TGTGCCAGCACCGAGACTACTGAAGCTTTCTTT.

The chain has TRBV29-1 and TRBJ2-5; TRBD1 agrees at 11 bases. This CDR3 has 14 amino acids. Germline V gene sequence: CDR1 SQVTM, CDR2 ANQGSEA. V dropped 6 bases and J dropped 2; count of bases not matched to a gene: 5. The CDR3 bases are TGCAGCGTGTGGGACAGGGGGAGGCAAGAGACCCAGTACTTC. Its translation: CSVWDRGRQETQYF.

The chain recombines TRBV5-6 with TRBJ2-7; unclear D gene. Trimming left V 4 bases short and J 6 bases short, with 14 bases between. This CDR3 comprises 13 residues. Germline V gene data show CDR1 as SGHDT and CDR2 as YYEEEE. This CDR3 is CASSTGVIGEQYF. The DNA of the CDR3 is TGTGCCAGCAGCACTGGAGTTATTGGCGAGCAGTACTTC.

This chain uses TRBV5-1 with TRBJ2-4; D unclear. In germline, CDR1 is SGHRS, CDR2 YFSETQ. This CDR3 region has 16 residues. The ends were cut back, 6 bases at V and 0 bases at J, with 16 bases in the middle. As DNA, the CDR3 is TGCGCCAGCACCCCAGGCAGCCGGATAGCCAAAAACATTCAGTACTTC. Its protein product is CASTPGSRIAKNIQYF.

J is TRBJ2-1 and V is TRBV18; TRBD2 aligns across 11 bases. V lost 2 bases to trimming and J lost 1 base; unmatched junction nucleotides: 1. CDR3 size: 16 residues. Germline V lookup: CDR1 KGHSH, CDR2 LQKENI. Here the CDR3 DNA reads TGTGCCAGCTCACCATGGACTAGCGGGTCCTACAATGAGCAGTTCTTC. Amino acids: CASSPWTSGSYNEQFF.

The chain joins TRBV2 to TRBJ2-7; D remains unclear. Germline V lookup: CDR1 SNHLY, CDR2 FYNNEI. This CDR3 is built from 12 residues. V was trimmed by 6 bases and J by 0 bases, leaving 6 bases between them. The CDR3 sequence: CASRLFSYEQYF. The CDR3 bases are TGTGCCAGCAGGTTATTCTCCTACGAGCAGTACTTC.

This chain links TRBV5-1 with TRBJ1-1, with D unresolved. V lost 0 bases and J lost 3, with 6 bases in between. This CDR3 is 13 amino acids long. Per the germline V gene, CDR1 is SGHRS and CDR2 is YFSETQ. CDR3 nucleotides: TGCGCCAGCAGCTTGGACCGGTACACTGAAGCTTTCTTT. Residues: CASSLDRYTEAFF.

V usage is TRBV25-1 and J usage is TRBJ2-7; TRBD1 might be the D (6 bases). Germline CDR1 reads MGHDK; CDR2 reads SYGVNS. V dropped 10 bases and J dropped 3 bases, with 16 bases sitting between them. The CDR3 has 13 residues. The CDR3 reads CATQNRAVYEQYF. CDR3 DNA: TGTGCCACCCAGAACAGGGCAGTCTACGAGCAGTACTTC.

J is TRBJ2-2 and V is TRBV7-3; TRBD2 might be the D (6 bases). Trimming removed 5 bases at V and 2 bases at J, with 9 bases between. The CDR3 totals 14 residues. Per germline, CDR1 SGHTA and CDR2 FQGTGA. The CDR3 bases are TGTGCCAGCAGCGCACTAGCTAACACCGGGGAGCTGTTTTTT. Translation gives CASSALANTGELFF.

The chain recombines TRBV6-5 with TRBJ2-7; 11 nucleotides match TRBD2. V trimming: 2 bases; J trimming: 3 bases; junction bases outside the gene matches: 3. CDR3 length equals 15 residues. Germline CDR1 MNHEY, CDR2 SVGAGI. The CDR3 is CASSYKLAGGYEQYF. The CDR3 nucleotides read TGTGCCAGCAGTTACAAGCTAGCGGGGGGCTACGAGCAGTACTTC.

The chain couples TRBV4-2 to TRBJ2-1; 14 nucleotides match TRBD2. Germline CDR1 and CDR2: LGHNA and YNFKEQ. V shed 2 bases, J shed 7 bases, and the junction held 10 bases outside the gene matches. The CDR3 length is 18 residues. CDR3 in amino acids: CASSQYQEGLAGVNEQFF. The CDR3 region has the DNA TGTGCCAGCAGCCAATACCAGGAGGGACTAGCGGGAGTAAATGAGCAGTTCTTC.

V gene TRBV9 combines with J gene TRBJ2-7; 8 positions agree with TRBD2. CDR3 length: 13 residues. Germline V gene sequence: CDR1 SGDLS, CDR2 YYNGEE. Germline trimming cut 4 bases from V and 12 bases from J; bases unmatched to any gene: 12. The CDR3 region is CASSPSTSASVYF. The CDR3 region has the DNA TGTGCCAGCAGCCCGTCGACTAGCGCCTCGGTGTACTTC.

The chain is built from TRBV19 and TRBJ2-7, with 10 bases matching TRBD1. The V gene's germline CDR1 is LNHDA and CDR2 SQIVND (reference sequence). This CDR3 is 15 amino acids long. Losses at the gene ends were 6 bases for V and 0 bases for J; bases not matched to a gene: 5. CDR3 DNA: TGTGCCAGTAGCCAGGGACAGGGGAACTCCTACGAGCAGTACTTC. It is translated as CASSQGQGNSYEQYF.

The chain employs TRBV28 and TRBJ2-6; possible D gene TRBD2, 6 bases. The germline gives CDR1 MDHEN, CDR2 SYDVKM. The CDR3 contains 14 residues. In DNA form, the CDR3 reads TGTGCGTCCCTTGGGGGGACTGGGGCCAACGTCCTGACTTTC. It encodes CASLGGTGANVLTF.

Comment on this clone: The junction shows a germline mismatch at one end, possibly a read error. Here the CDR3 DNA reads TGTGCTAGCAGCTTAGCGACCGGGACTTCCTACGAGCAGTACTTC. It yields the protein CASSLATGTSYEQYF. The rearrangement links TRBV7-7 to TRBJ2-7, with D perhaps TRBD2 (6 bases). Germline CDR1 SSHAT, CDR2 FNYEAQ (reference sequence). The CDR3 sequence is 15 residues long.

This chain links TRBV18 with TRBJ1-2; 8 bases are shared with TRBD1. Losses at the gene ends were 3 bases for V and 7 bases for J; bases not matched to a gene: 10. CDR3 length: 15 residues. Germline values: CDR1 KGHSH, CDR2 LQKENI. The DNA for the CDR3 is TGTGCCAGCTCACCGGACGGACAGGGAGATGGTGGCTACACCTTC. Protein: CASSPDGQGDGGYTF.

The genes are TRBV4-2 and TRBJ2-7; D is possibly TRBD2 (5 bases). Deletions cut 5 bases from V and 0 bases from J, with 14 bases between. The CDR3 length is 15 residues. Germline-derived CDR1 and CDR2 are LGHNA and YNFKEQ. The CDR3 region is CASSVLREGSYEQYF. For the CDR3, the DNA is TGTGCCAGCAGCGTACTAAGAGAGGGCTCCTACGAGCAGTACTTC.

The chain has TRBV11-2 and TRBJ1-3; D is unresolved. V lost 3 bases and J 0 bases, leaving 9 bases between the germline ends. This CDR3 is 15 amino acids long. CDR1 SGHAT and CDR2 FQNNGV come from the germline V gene. This CDR3 reads CASSFRRSSGNTIYF. The CDR3 nucleotides read TGTGCCAGCAGCTTCCGTAGAAGCTCTGGAAACACCATATATTTT.

The V call is TRBV19, the J call TRBJ1-1, with D possibly being TRBD1 (6 bases). Trimming took 6 bases from V and 0 from J, leaving 11 bases between them. CDR1 LNHDA and CDR2 SQIVND come from the germline V gene (reference sequence). The CDR3 is 14 amino acids. The CDR3 is CASRPQGMNTEAFF. For the CDR3, the DNA is TGTGCCAGTAGACCACAGGGCATGAACACTGAAGCTTTCTTT.

The chain joins TRBV27 to TRBJ1-5, with TRBD1 as a possible D gene (6 bases). The V and J ends lost 6 bases and 2 bases respectively, with 14 bases between them. Germline loops: CDR1 MNHEY, CDR2 SMNVEV (reference sequence). The CDR3 totals 15 residues. For the CDR3, the DNA is TGTGCCAGCAGCTCTAGGACAGTTGGCAATCAGCCCCAGCATTTT. Translated, it gives CASSSRTVGNQPQHF.

The gene calls are TRBV7-9 and TRBJ2-1; D not resolved. Trimming removed 5 bases from V and 7 bases from J, with 15 bases in between. The germline V gene has CDR1 SEHNR and CDR2 FQNEAQ (reference sequence). This CDR3 has 14 residues. This CDR3 reads CASSPLGDSNEQFF. The CDR3, as DNA: TGTGCCAGCAGCCCTCTCGGTGATTCGAATGAGCAGTTCTTC.

The genes are TRBV19 and TRBJ1-6; TRBD1 might be the D (6 bases). CDR3 length: 17 amino acids. Trimming removed 4 bases at V and 5 bases at J, with 18 bases between. CDR1 LNHDA and CDR2 SQIVND come from the germline V gene (reference sequence). CDR3 nucleotide sequence: TGTGCCAGTAGTACAAATGCGGACAGAACCCATAATTCACCCCTCCACTTT. This sequence encodes CASSTNADRTHNSPLHF.

The rearrangement uses TRBV5-3 and TRBJ2-5; D is undetermined. The closer fit of TRBJ2-7 to the DNA end suggests the J call may be wrong. Being an ORF, TRBV5-3 has a function that is uncertain. The CDR3 has 14 residues. The CDR3 spells CARSLELVPYEQYF. The CDR3 region has the DNA TGTGCCAGAAGCTTGGAGCTAGTTCCCTACGAGCAGTACTTC.

The chain links TRBV9 to TRBJ2-7; TRBD2 matches 12 bases. J gave up 7 bases and V 4 bases, and 6 bases lay outside the gene matches. Germline-derived CDR1 and CDR2 are SGDLS and YYNGEE. The CDR3 runs to 14 residues. The CDR3 region has the DNA TGTGCCAGCAGCCCCAAACTAGCGGGAGGTGAGCAGTACTTC. Amino acids: CASSPKLAGGEQYF.

The chain recombines TRBV9 with TRBJ2-1, with TRBD2 identical over 7 bases. The V gene's germline CDR1 is SGDLS and CDR2 YYNGEE. V trimming: 0 bases; J trimming: 5 bases; junction bases outside the gene matches: 5. This CDR3 is 15 amino acids long. The CDR3: CASSVGSGSNNEQFF. The DNA of the CDR3 is TGTGCCAGCAGCGTAGGTAGCGGGTCTAACAATGAGCAGTTCTTC. The full variable domain, completed using reference TRBV9 and TRBJ2-1, is DSGVTQTPKHLITATGQRVTLRCSPRSGDLSVYWYQQSLDQGLQFLIQYYNGEERAKGNILERFSAQQFPDLHSELNLSSLELGDSALYFCASSVGSGSNNEQFFGPGTRLTVL.

V and J are TRBV9 and TRBJ2-2; D may be TRBD1 (5 bases). This CDR3 contains 15 residues. Germline assignment: CDR1 SGDLS and CDR2 YYNGEE. The V gene lost 6 bases and the J gene lost 6 bases, with 18 bases spanning the gap. CDR3 coding DNA: TGTGCCAGCACCCCAGGGTTGATGCTCCCCGGGGAGCTGTTTTTT. Translating gives CASTPGLMLPGELFF.